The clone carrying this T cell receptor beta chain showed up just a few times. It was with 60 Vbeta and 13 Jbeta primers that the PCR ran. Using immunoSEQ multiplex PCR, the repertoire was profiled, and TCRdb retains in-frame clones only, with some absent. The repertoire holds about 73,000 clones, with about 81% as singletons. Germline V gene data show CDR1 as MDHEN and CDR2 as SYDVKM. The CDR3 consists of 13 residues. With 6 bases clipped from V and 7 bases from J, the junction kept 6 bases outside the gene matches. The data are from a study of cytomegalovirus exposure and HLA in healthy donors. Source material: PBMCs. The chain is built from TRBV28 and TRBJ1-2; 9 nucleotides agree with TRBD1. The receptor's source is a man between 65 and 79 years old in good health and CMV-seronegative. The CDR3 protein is CASRGQGTGGYTF. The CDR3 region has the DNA TGTGCCAGCAGAGGACAGGGGACGGGTGGCTACACCTTC.